Presented here are 29 T cell receptor beta chains from one specimen sequenced in a study of T cells in Graves' hyperthyroidism and ophthalmopathy. Amplification targeted TCR beta CDR3 regions from RNA transcripts. HTBI primers were used for first-round RT-PCR of the TCR CDR3. One entry per CDR3 protein, called by TCRdb with MiXCR from the multiplex PCR reads. The data hold a few hundred thousand distinct CDR3 sequences, with approximately 15% observed a single time. Material for sequencing was blood. These receptors all stem from a woman aged 25-40 years with Graves' hyperthyroidism.

This clonotype was counted a few times. A much larger clone lies a single base off, so this may be a read error. The chain combines TRBV6-1 with TRBJ1-5; tentative D call: TRBD1 (6 bases). This CDR3 is built from 20 residues. Germline CDR1 reads MNHNS; CDR2 reads SASEGT. V lost 0 bases and J lost 0, with 21 bases in between. The CDR3 spells CASSEAKQGQRRYSNQPQHF. The DNA for the CDR3 is TGTGCCAGCAGTGAAGCTAAACAGGGACAACGCCGGTATAGCAATCAGCCCCAGCATTTT.

In its sample, this clonotype was seen many times. The CDR3 nucleotides are TGTGCCAGCAGCCAACAAGCGGGAGGGCCGGGCGAGCAGTACTTC. It is translated as CASSQQAGGPGEQYF. The chain recombines TRBV14 with TRBJ2-7, with TRBD2 identical over 10 bases. V shed 2 bases, J shed 6 bases, and the junction held 7 bases outside the gene matches. CDR3 size: 15 residues. CDR1 and CDR2 (germline): SGHDN, FVKESK.

This clonotype was detected ten times or more. The rearrangement links TRBV5-1 to TRBJ2-7, with 10 nucleotides matching TRBD2. The CDR3 extends over 14 amino acids. Trimming cost V 4 bases and J 7 bases; bases outside gene matches: 8. Germline V CDR1 and CDR2: SGHRS, YFSETQ. The DNA of the CDR3 is TGCGCCAGCAGCGACCTAGCGGGAGCGGGTGAGCAGTACTTC. This gives the protein CASSDLAGAGEQYF.

This clonotype was seen a few times. The genes are TRBV9 and TRBJ2-2; TRBD2 matches at 13 bases. CDR1 is SGDLS and CDR2 is YYNGEE in the germline V gene. Trimming removed 4 bases from V and 4 bases from J; junction bases left unmatched: 1. The CDR3 is made up of 15 amino acids. The DNA for the CDR3 is TGTGCCAGCAGCAGGACTAGCGGGAGCACCGGGGAGCTGTTTTTT. Translation: CASSRTSGSTGELFF.

This chain connects TRBV29-1 to TRBJ2-7; 9 bases align to TRBD1. The CDR3 runs 13 residues. Germline V lookup: CDR1 SQVTM, CDR2 ANQGSEA. The junction had 9 bases not matched to a gene; V was cut back by 6 bases and J by 6 bases. CDR3 loop: CSVTRDRVSEQYF. DNA of the CDR3: TGCAGCGTGACCCGGGACAGGGTAAGCGAGCAGTACTTC.

This clonotype was observed at least ten times. V gene TRBV28 combines with J gene TRBJ2-3; D ambiguous. The CDR3 has 12 residues. The germline CDR1 and CDR2 sequences are MDHEN and SYDVKM. The germline V and J ends were trimmed by 5 bases and 5 bases, with 8 bases remaining between them. CDR3 sequence: CASSQVIDTQYF. The CDR3 DNA sequence: TGTGCCAGCAGTCAGGTCATAGATACGCAGTATTTT.

This clonotype was recorded a few times. This rearrangement joins TRBV29-1 to TRBJ2-3, with D possibly being TRBD2 (5 bases). The V gene's germline CDR1 is SQVTM and CDR2 ANQGSEA. The CDR3 spans 16 residues. V gave up 1 base and J gave up 4 bases, with 18 bases separating them. The CDR3 DNA follows: TGCAGCGTTGAAGGGTCGGCGGGCATCTTCCCAGATACGCAGTATTTT. Its protein is CSVEGSAGIFPDTQYF.

In DNA form, the CDR3 reads TGTGCCAGCAGCCCAGCCCAAATCAACTACGAGCAGTACTTC. It translates to CASSPAQINYEQYF. The chain uses TRBV7-2 and TRBJ2-7, with D unclear. Germline loops: CDR1 SGHTA, CDR2 FQGNSA. There are 14 residues in the CDR3. The ends were cut back, 5 bases at V and 3 bases at J, with 14 bases in the middle.

The table lists this clonotype with many counts. The rearrangement links TRBV10-1 to TRBJ2-5; D gene uncertain. Trimming cost V 4 bases and J 2 bases, with 5 bases left between them. Germline values: CDR1 WNHNN, CDR2 SYGVQD (reference sequence). This CDR3 has 12 amino acids. The CDR3 region has the DNA TGCGCCAGCAGTGGAGATCAAGAGACCCAGTACTTC. This translates into CASSGDQETQYF.

About this clonotype: This clone may be a read error of a much larger clone one base away. The rearrangement uses TRBV12-3 or TRBV12-4 and TRBJ2-1; D is tentatively TRBD1 or TRBD2 (5 bases each). The CDR3 totals 14 residues. The CDR3 here is CASSLGGRGNQQFF. The DNA for the CDR3 is TGTGCCAGCAGTTTAGGGGGGAGAGGCAATCAGCAGTTCTTC.

This clonotype was counted many times. This chain links TRBV6-2 or TRBV6-3 with TRBJ1-5; tentatively, D is TRBD1 (6 bases). This CDR3 contains 16 residues. Trimming took 0 bases from V and 1 from J, leaving 10 bases between them. In germline, CDR1 is MNHEY, CDR2 SVGEGT. For the CDR3, the DNA is TGTGCCAGCAGTTACTCGACAGGACACAGCAATCAGCCCCAGCATTTT. Amino acid sequence: CASSYSTGHSNQPQHF.

This clonotype was observed a few times. The rearrangement links TRBV4-1 to TRBJ2-1, with 10 bases identical to TRBD2. The trim removed 2 bases at V and 6 bases at J, leaving 7 bases unmatched. Germline V gene sequence: CDR1 MGHRA, CDR2 YSYEKL. The CDR3 sequence is 16 residues long. The CDR3 region has the DNA TGCGCCAGCAGCCAAAACCCTAGCGGGAGAGGCAATGAGCAGTTCTTC. It codes for CASSQNPSGRGNEQFF.

J is TRBJ2-2 and V is TRBV20-1; D is perhaps TRBD2 (5 bases). V lost 5 bases and J lost 0, with 13 bases in between. Per the germline V gene, CDR1 is DFQATT and CDR2 is SNEGSKA (reference sequence). This CDR3 contains 15 residues. The DNA of the CDR3 is TGCAGTGCTCTCGGGGTTTTCGCGAACACCGGGGAGCTGTTTTTT. Residues: CSALGVFANTGELFF.

This clonotype was detected only a few times. The genes are TRBV5-1 and TRBJ1-2; 7 bases fit TRBD1. Looked up from germline, CDR1 is SGHRS and CDR2 is YFSETQ. The CDR3 has 16 amino acids. With 2 bases clipped from V and 2 bases from J, the junction kept 9 bases outside the gene matches. The CDR3 reads CASSLIKGQMNYGYTF. The CDR3 DNA follows: TGCGCCAGCAGCTTAATAAAGGGACAGATGAACTATGGCTACACCTTC. The full variable domain, its missing parts supplied by reference TRBV5-1 and TRBJ1-2, is KAGVTQTPRYLIKTRGQQVTLSCSPISGHRSVSWYQQTPGQGLQFLFEYFSETQRNKGNFPGRFSGRQFSNSRSEMNVSTLELGDSALYLCASSLIKGQMNYGYTFGSGTRLTVV.

This clonotype has a handful of counts. In this CDR3 the conserved last residue, phenylalanine or tryptophan, is missing, so a read error is likely. The genes are TRBV18 and TRBJ1-1; D is possibly TRBD1 (5 bases). Germline V gives CDR1 KGHSH, CDR2 LQKENI. V lost 3 bases, J lost 1 base, and 6 bases lay in between. The CDR3 sequence is 13 residues long. CDR3 residues: CASSPGQNTEAFL. The CDR3 DNA is TGTGCCAGCTCACCTGGACAGAACACTGAAGCTTTCCTT.

This clonotype has ten or more counts. The chain couples TRBV11-2 to TRBJ2-2, with a weak D call TRBD2 (6 bases). Trimming stripped 0 bases from V and 6 bases from J, with 17 bases between. Germline assignment: CDR1 SGHAT and CDR2 FQNNGV. There are 17 residues in the CDR3. Here the CDR3 DNA reads TGTGCCAGCAGCTTAGACATTCCACGGGAGAAGTCCGGGGAGCTGTTTTTT. Encoded protein: CASSLDIPREKSGELFF.

There are a few counts of this clonotype. This may be a read error: a much more frequent sequence differs by one nucleotide. The genes are TRBV6-2 or TRBV6-3 and TRBJ1-1; D remains ambiguous. V lost 2 bases, J lost 1 base, and 5 bases lay in between. The CDR3 has 13 amino acids. Germline-derived CDR1 and CDR2 are MNHEY and SVGEGT. Here the CDR3 DNA reads TGTGCCAGCAGTTACGAGGAGAACACTGAAGCTTTCTTT. Encoded protein: CASSYEENTEAFF.

This clonotype was seen only a few times. The rearrangement links TRBV6-8 to TRBJ2-1, with D unclear. V shed 1 base and J shed 2 bases, with 6 bases lying between them. The CDR3 extends over 14 amino acids. Per the germline V gene, CDR1 is MNHGY and CDR2 is SAAAGT. CDR3 region: CASSYYVAYNEQFF. The CDR3 nucleotides read TGTGCCAGCAGTTACTACGTTGCCTACAATGAGCAGTTCTTC.

This clonotype was seen ten or more times. CDR3 DNA sequence: TGTGCCAGCCAATCCGGGACAGTCTCCTACGAGCAGTACTTC. It specifies CASQSGTVSYEQYF. The rearrangement links TRBV28 to TRBJ2-7; TRBD1 matches 7 bases. Trimming at V came to 8 bases and at J to 0 bases, leaving 7 bases not matched to a gene. In germline, CDR1 is MDHEN, CDR2 SYDVKM. The CDR3 contains 14 residues.

The chain employs TRBV9 and TRBJ2-1, with 7 bases aligning to TRBD2. J lost 8 bases, V lost 4 bases, and 15 bases had no gene match. The length of the CDR3 is 16 residues. Germline CDR1 is SGDLS and CDR2 is YYNGEE. The CDR3, as DNA: TGTGCCAGCAGCCTTAGAACCGGGACTAATATCTATGAGCAGTTCTTC. It is translated as CASSLRTGTNIYEQFF.

This clonotype was counted at least ten times. V and J are TRBV6-1 and TRBJ1-1, with unresolved D. The CDR3 spans 14 residues. Germline V gene lookup returns CDR1 MNHNS and CDR2 SASEGT. V was trimmed by 6 bases and J by 1 base, leaving 12 bases between them. CDR3 protein: CASRPWNRNTEAFF. For the CDR3, the DNA is TGTGCCAGCAGGCCTTGGAATAGGAACACTGAAGCTTTCTTT.

The chain employs TRBV6-2 or TRBV6-3 and TRBJ2-3, with TRBD2 identical over 13 bases. Trimming at V came to 0 bases and at J to 3 bases, leaving 0 bases not matched to a gene. The CDR3 extends over 16 amino acids. The germline V gene encodes CDR1 MNHEY and CDR2 SVGEGT. The CDR3 sequence: CASSYSLAGGTDTQYF. CDR3 bases: TGTGCCAGCAGTTACTCACTAGCGGGAGGGACAGATACGCAGTATTTT.

V gene TRBV6-5 combines with J gene TRBJ2-1; 11 nucleotides match TRBD2. The V gene end was trimmed by 2 bases and the J gene end by 1 base; junction bases not matched to a gene: 4. The germline gives CDR1 MNHEY, CDR2 SVGAGI. The CDR3 length is 17 residues. The CDR3 DNA follows: TGTGCCAGCAGTTACACTAGCGGGAGTGGGTCCTACAATGAGCAGTTCTTC. Protein product: CASSYTSGSGSYNEQFF.

This clonotype appeared many times. This chain connects TRBV4-1 to TRBJ2-1, with 7 bases that match TRBD2. The CDR3 covers 17 residues. From germline, CDR1 is MGHRA and CDR2 YSYEKL. Unmatched junction bases numbered 8, after V lost 0 bases and J lost 3 bases. CDR3 loop: CASSQDWGIAGYNEQFF. DNA of the CDR3: TGCGCCAGCAGCCAAGATTGGGGGATAGCGGGCTACAATGAGCAGTTCTTC.

This clonotype was seen repeatedly, ten times or more. The J gene is TRBJ1-2, the V gene TRBV20-1; TRBD1 matches at 9 bases. CDR1 is DFQATT, CDR2 SNEGSKA, per germline (reference sequence). This CDR3 is 12 amino acids long. Trimming took 4 bases from V and 6 from J; bases not matched to a gene: 3. CDR3 sequence reads: CSANRGLDGYTF. In DNA form, the CDR3 reads TGCAGTGCTAACAGGGGGCTTGATGGCTACACCTTC.

This clonotype was seen repeatedly, ten times or more. The gene calls are TRBV27 and TRBJ2-3; 9 nucleotides line up with TRBD2. Germline V gene data show CDR1 as MNHEY and CDR2 as SMNVEV (reference sequence). CDR3 size: 14 residues. The V gene end was trimmed by 5 bases and the J gene end by 5 bases; junction bases not matched to a gene: 5. The CDR3: CASSPSGKGDTQYF. CDR3 nucleotide sequence: TGTGCCAGCAGTCCTAGCGGGAAAGGAGATACGCAGTATTTT.

This clonotype has ten or more counts. The genes are TRBV12-3 or TRBV12-4 and TRBJ1-5; TRBD1 might be the D (5 bases). The V end was cut by 3 bases, the J end by 7 bases, with 10 bases between. The CDR3 contains 13 residues. The CDR3 DNA is TGTGCCAGCAGTTTCGGGGGTGAGCAGCCCCAGCATTTT. Its protein is CASSFGGEQPQHF.

The V gene is TRBV5-1, the J gene TRBJ1-5; D not certain. Germline-derived CDR1 and CDR2 are SGHRS and YFSETQ. Deletions cut 5 bases from V and 9 bases from J, with 6 bases between. CDR3 size: 10 residues. The CDR3 sequence is CASSSRPQHF. The CDR3 nucleotides read TGCGCCAGCAGTTCTCGGCCCCAGCATTTT.

This clonotype was counted at least ten times. The chain uses TRBV11-3 and TRBJ2-5; the D gene is possibly TRBD2 (5 bases). V was pared by 3 bases and J by 2 bases, with 10 bases between. Germline V lookup: CDR1 SGHNT, CDR2 YENEEA. This CDR3 contains 14 residues. The chain's CDR3 is CASSLSGKQETQYF. CDR3 sequence (DNA): TGTGCCAGCAGCTTGTCCGGGAAGCAAGAGACCCAGTACTTC.